The 31 T cell receptor beta chains in this list originate from one sample, sequenced in a study of beta chain features in type 1 diabetes. As every portion of the isolated RNA was reverse transcribed, the sequencing read expressed TCRB transcripts. Method: immunoSEQ multiplex PCR; TCRdb's copy keeps in-frame clones and lacks some. The sample carries 640,000 or so clones, 13% recorded once. Study-level points and caveats: Moderate but significant shortening of TCRB CDR3s was recorded in all four CD4+ subsets from Type 1 diabetes patients.

The antigens of these receptors remain unknown. Sequences were obtained from naive CD4+ T cells from blood. These TCRs come from a young man with type 1 diabetes.

The chain recombines TRBV2 with TRBJ1-5; TRBD1 might be the D (5 bases). Per the germline V gene, CDR1 is SNHLY and CDR2 is FYNNEI. This CDR3 comprises 16 residues. V lost 3 bases and J 10 bases, leaving 22 bases between the germline ends. The CDR3 region has the DNA TGTGCCAGCAGTGATCTTCGGCAGGGAGAAGTTGAACCCCAGCATTTT. Translating gives CASSDLRQGEVEPQHF.

About this clone: Other nucleotide sequences from this sample produce the same CDR3. The rearrangement links TRBV29-1 to TRBJ1-2; maybe TRBD1 (5 bases). Looked up from germline, CDR1 is SQVTM and CDR2 is ANQGSEA. V was pared by 3 bases and J by 7 bases, with 12 bases between. There are 12 residues in the CDR3. The CDR3 sequence is CSVDERGGGYTF. CDR3 nucleotide sequence: TGCAGCGTTGACGAGAGGGGTGGTGGCTACACCTTC.

In its sample, this clone was seen a few times. The chain is built from TRBV7-8 and TRBJ2-7, with TRBD1 identical over 10 bases. The germline V gene encodes CDR1 SGHVS and CDR2 FQNEAQ. The CDR3 length is 15 residues. V lost 5 bases and J lost 3; bases outside the gene matches: 7. CDR3 residues: CASSPGTGEIYEQYF. DNA for the CDR3: TGTGCCAGCAGCCCCGGGACAGGGGAAATCTACGAGCAGTACTTC.

This clone was found a few times. This CDR3 is also generated by other DNA sequences in the sample. V usage is TRBV15 and J usage is TRBJ2-7; D is undetermined. The CDR3 totals 13 residues. Germline CDR1 is LNHNV and CDR2 is YYDKDF (reference sequence). V dropped 1 base and J dropped 2 bases, with 6 bases sitting between them. CDR3 sequence reads: CATSRGRTYEQYF. The CDR3 coding sequence is TGTGCCACCAGCAGAGGCAGAACCTACGAGCAGTACTTC.

The chain links TRBV5-4 to TRBJ2-7; 7 positions match TRBD1. Germline values: CDR1 SGHNT, CDR2 YYREEE (reference sequence). With V trimmed by 3 bases and J by 4 bases, 10 bases remained unmatched. This CDR3 has 15 residues. Here the CDR3 reads CASSSGTALRYEQYF. The DNA of the CDR3 is TGTGCCAGCAGCTCCGGGACAGCGCTTCGATACGAGCAGTACTTC.

V is TRBV9 and J is TRBJ2-2; possibly TRBD1 or TRBD2 for D (5 bases each). This CDR3 region has 16 residues. The germline V and J ends were trimmed by 0 bases and 6 bases, with 15 bases remaining between them. The germline V gene encodes CDR1 SGDLS and CDR2 YYNGEE. The CDR3 DNA sequence: TGTGCCAGCAGCGTAGCGGTAGGGGAGAAAGCCGGGGAGCTGTTTTTT. It encodes CASSVAVGEKAGELFF.

This clone was seen a few times. Other DNA sequences of this sample code for an identical CDR3. The rearrangement links TRBV7-2 to TRBJ2-1; 8 nucleotides line up with TRBD2. V dropped 1 base and J dropped 4; count of bases not matched to a gene: 3. This CDR3 comprises 15 residues. Germline CDR1 SGHTA, CDR2 FQGNSA. In DNA, the CDR3 is TGTGCCAGCAGCTTAGGGCGGGGGGCGTACAATGAGCAGTTCTTC. Its protein is CASSLGRGAYNEQFF. Full variable domain (rest looked up from reference TRBV7-2 and TRBJ2-1): GAGVSQSPSNKVTEKGKDVELRCDPISGHTALYWYRQSLGQGLEFLIYFQGNSAPDKSGLPSDRFSAERTGGSVSTLTIQRTQQEDSAVYLCASSLGRGAYNEQFFGPGTRLTVL.

The rearrangement joins TRBV30 to TRBJ2-2; D gene unclear. CDR1 and CDR2 from the germline V gene are GTSNPN and SVGIG (reference sequence). The ends were cut back, 1 base at V and 1 base at J, with 10 bases in the middle. CDR3 size: 15 residues. CDR3 nucleotides: TGTGCCTGGAGTGGGGGTAACAAGAACACCGGGGAGCTGTTTTTT. This codes for CAWSGGNKNTGELFF.

In its sample, this clone was seen a few times. CDR3 DNA: TGTGCCAGCAGCCCAGTTAATTCACCCCTCCACTTT. Amino acid sequence: CASSPVNSPLHF. J is TRBJ1-6 and V is TRBV11-2; D remains unclear. V was shortened by 5 bases and J by 6 bases, with 5 bases between the two germline ends. CDR1 and CDR2 (germline): SGHAT, FQNNGV. This CDR3 comprises 12 residues.

A few counts support this clone. The chain uses TRBV29-1 and TRBJ1-1; 11 bases line up with TRBD1. Per the germline V gene, CDR1 is SQVTM and CDR2 is ANQGSEA. Germline trimming cut 4 bases from V and 4 bases from J; bases unmatched to any gene: 2. CDR3 length: 13 amino acids. The CDR3 DNA sequence: TGCAGCGTTGGCGGGACAGGGGGCACTGAAGCTTTCTTT. Protein product: CSVGGTGGTEAFF.

The V call is TRBV6-1, the J call TRBJ1-5; weak D call: TRBD1 (5 bases). V lost 7 bases and J 6 bases, leaving 13 bases between the germline ends. The CDR3 has 13 residues. From germline, CDR1 is MNHNS and CDR2 SASEGT. The CDR3 DNA sequence: TGTGCCAGCACGGGAGGGGATGGTCAGCCCCAGCATTTT. As protein: CASTGGDGQPQHF.

This chain joins TRBV25-1 and TRBJ1-6; 8 nucleotides agree with TRBD1. With V trimmed by 2 bases and J by 10 bases, 4 bases remained unmatched. This CDR3 region has 14 residues. Germline loops: CDR1 MGHDK, CDR2 SYGVNS. CDR3 residues: CASSETGGGSPLHF. DNA of the CDR3: TGTGCCAGCAGTGAAACAGGGGGAGGATCACCCCTCCACTTT. Combining the CDR3 with reference TRBV25-1 and TRBJ1-6 gives the whole variable domain EADIYQTPRYLVIGTGKKITLECSQTMGHDKMYWYQQDPGMELHLIHYSYGVNSTEKGDLSSESTVSRIRTEHFPLTLESARPSHTSQYLCASSETGGGSPLHFGNGTRLTVT.

V is TRBV14 and J is TRBJ1-3, with unresolved D. Germline V gives CDR1 SGHDN, CDR2 FVKESK. Trimming left V 0 bases short and J 0 bases short, with 12 bases between. The CDR3 runs 17 residues. The CDR3 loop reads CASSQDRRWFSGNTIYF. The CDR3, as DNA: TGTGCCAGCAGCCAAGATCGGAGGTGGTTCTCTGGAAACACCATATATTTT.

The chain recombines TRBV5-6 with TRBJ2-3, with D unclear. The CDR3 is 10 residues long. Looked up from germline, CDR1 is SGHDT and CDR2 is YYEEEE. The germline V and J ends were trimmed by 6 bases and 6 bases, with 5 bases remaining between them. CDR3 amino acids: CASTQDTQYF. The CDR3 bases are TGTGCCAGCACCCAGGATACGCAGTATTTT.

This clone was counted a few times. The J gene is TRBJ2-7, the V gene TRBV7-2; 9 positions match TRBD2. Per the germline V gene, CDR1 is SGHTA and CDR2 is FQGNSA. The CDR3 length is 15 residues. The V segment lost 2 bases and the J segment 4 bases; nucleotides outside the gene matches: 6. CDR3 residues: CASSLHLAGPYEQYF. As DNA, the CDR3 is TGTGCCAGCAGCTTACACCTAGCGGGGCCATACGAGCAGTACTTC.

This chain connects TRBV10-1 to TRBJ1-2; tentatively, D is TRBD1 (5 bases). Looked up from germline, CDR1 is WNHNN and CDR2 is SYGVQD (reference sequence). V dropped 5 bases and J dropped 2 bases, with 9 bases sitting between them. The CDR3 has 13 amino acids. The CDR3 here is CASSPRQNYGYTF. The CDR3 DNA sequence: TGCGCCAGCAGTCCTAGACAGAACTATGGCTACACCTTC.

This clone was counted between two and nine times. This chain's CDR3 is CASSSRENSPLHF. CDR3 nucleotide sequence: TGCGCCAGCAGTAGCAGAGAGAATTCACCCCTCCACTTT. V is TRBV5-1 and J is TRBJ1-6; D remains unclear. Trimming removed 5 bases at V and 7 bases at J, with 10 bases between. CDR3 length: 13 residues. Germline V gene lookup returns CDR1 SGHRS and CDR2 YFSETQ.

With respect to this clone: Other DNA sequences within the sample encode an identical CDR3. This chain joins TRBV30 and TRBJ2-5, with D possibly matching TRBD1 (5 bases). CDR3 length: 12 amino acids. V was shortened by 2 bases and J by 5 bases, with 9 bases between the two germline ends. The germline V gene has CDR1 GTSNPN and CDR2 SVGIG (reference sequence). The CDR3 bases are TGTGCCTGGAGTCTGGGGCAGGAGACCCAGTACTTC. It yields the protein CAWSLGQETQYF.

V is TRBV28 and J is TRBJ2-6; D gene unclear. Germline V lookup: CDR1 MDHEN, CDR2 SYDVKM. The CDR3 sequence is 18 residues long. V lost 2 bases, J lost 0 bases, and 14 bases lay in between. The CDR3 here is CASSLGSLYYSGANVLTF. CDR3 bases: TGTGCCAGCAGTTTAGGTTCTCTTTACTACTCTGGGGCCAACGTCCTGACTTTC. Filled out from reference TRBV28 and TRBJ2-6, the complete variable domain reads DVKVTQSSRYLVKRTGEKVFLECVQDMDHENMFWYRQDPGLGLRLIYFSYDVKMKEKGDIPEGYSVSREKKERFSLILESASTNQTSMYLCASSLGSLYYSGANVLTFGAGSRLTVL.

The chain has TRBV19 and TRBJ1-1, with 7 bases lining up with TRBD1. V was clipped by 6 bases and J by 0 bases; unmatched bases: 4. The CDR3 totals 14 residues. Germline CDR1 LNHDA, CDR2 SQIVND (reference sequence). CDR3 region: CASSLTGLNTEAFF. The CDR3 bases are TGTGCCAGTAGCTTGACAGGGTTGAACACTGAAGCTTTCTTT.

The chain uses TRBV5-1 and TRBJ2-3, with D perhaps matching TRBD1 or TRBD2 (5 bases each). Germline V gene data show CDR1 as SGHRS and CDR2 as YFSETQ. The CDR3 loop spans 13 amino acids. The V and J ends lost 3 bases and 6 bases respectively, with 11 bases between them. The chain's CDR3 is CASSYRDEDTQYF. The DNA for the CDR3 is TGCGCCAGCAGCTACCGGGACGAGGATACGCAGTATTTT. Complete variable domain (other parts from reference TRBV5-1 and TRBJ2-3): KAGVTQTPRYLIKTRGQQVTLSCSPISGHRSVSWYQQTPGQGLQFLFEYFSETQRNKGNFPGRFSGRQFSNSRSEMNVSTLELGDSALYLCASSYRDEDTQYFGPGTRLTVL.

The CDR3 loop is CASSLGSLGYGYTF. CDR3 DNA: TGTGCCAGCAGCTTGGGCTCCTTGGGCTATGGCTACACCTTC. The rearrangement joins TRBV5-6 to TRBJ1-2; no clear D. The germline gives CDR1 SGHDT, CDR2 YYEEEE. This CDR3 spans 14 amino acids. V was clipped by 0 bases and J by 4 bases, with 10 bases between them.

There are a few counts of this clone. CDR3 DNA sequence: TGCGCCAGCAGCCAAGGGCGGGACAGGGGGTCAGGAAACACCATATATTTT. Residues: CASSQGRDRGSGNTIYF. This chain links TRBV4-1 with TRBJ1-3, with TRBD1 identical over 11 bases. Trimming took 1 base from V and 4 from J; bases not matched to a gene: 6. Germline values: CDR1 MGHRA, CDR2 YSYEKL. The CDR3 runs 17 residues.

This clone has just a few counts. V gene TRBV4-1 combines with J gene TRBJ2-7; D is ambiguous. Deletions cut 0 bases from V and 0 bases from J, with 12 bases between. From germline, CDR1 is MGHRA and CDR2 YSYEKL. The CDR3 consists of 16 residues. CDR3 DNA sequence: TGCGCCAGCAGCCAAGATCGAACCATCAGCTCCTACGAGCAGTACTTC. Its translation is CASSQDRTISSYEQYF.

In this sample, this clone turned up a few times. The chain combines TRBV10-3 with TRBJ1-6, with 7 bases aligning to TRBD1. V lost 9 bases to trimming and J lost 7 bases; unmatched junction nucleotides: 6. Germline CDR1 reads ENHRY; CDR2 reads SYGVKD. The CDR3 sequence is 13 residues long. The CDR3: CAMGDSKNSPLHF. The CDR3 DNA sequence: TGTGCCATGGGGGACAGCAAAAATTCACCCCTCCACTTT.

In this sample, this clone turned up a few times. The rearrangement uses TRBV7-9 and TRBJ1-6, with a possible D match to TRBD1 (6 bases). The germline V and J ends were trimmed by 1 base and 6 bases, with 10 bases remaining between them. The CDR3 length is 15 residues. Germline V gives CDR1 SEHNR, CDR2 FQNEAQ (reference sequence). CDR3 sequence (DNA): TGTGCCAGCAGCTTAGTCCAGGGGAGTAATTCACCCCTCCACTTT. Protein sequence: CASSLVQGSNSPLHF.

This clone was detected a few times. The chain uses TRBV19 and TRBJ1-2; D not resolved. The CDR3 extends over 15 amino acids. The germline CDR1 and CDR2 sequences are LNHDA and SQIVND (reference sequence). V lost 3 bases, J lost 0 bases, and 11 bases lay in between. CDR3 nucleotides: TGTGCCAGTAGTATTGTGGAGGGCCCTAACTATGGCTACACCTTC. Residues: CASSIVEGPNYGYTF. The full variable domain, in which reference TRBV19 and TRBJ1-2 provide the parts outside the CDR3, is DGGITQSPKYLFRKEGQNVTLSCEQNLNHDAMYWYRQDPGQGLRLIYYSQIVNDFQKGDIAEGYSVSREKKESFPLTVTSAQKNPTAFYLCASSIVEGPNYGYTFGSGTRLTVV.

This clone occurred a few times. The genes are TRBV5-8 and TRBJ1-3; D not certain. The ends were cut back, 5 bases at V and 1 base at J, with 13 bases in the middle. CDR3 length: 15 amino acids. Looked up from germline, CDR1 is SGHTS and CDR2 is YDEGEE. In DNA form, the CDR3 reads TGTGCCAGCAGTTCAACCTATTCGTCTGGAAACACCATATATTTT. It is translated as CASSSTYSSGNTIYF. Full variable domain (missing parts from reference TRBV5-8 and TRBJ1-3): EAGVTQSPTHLIKTRGQQATLRCSPISGHTSVYWYQQALGLGLQFLLWYDEGEERNRGNFPPRFSGRQFPNYSSELNVNALELEDSALYLCASSSTYSSGNTIYFGEGSWLTVV.

The V and J genes are TRBV11-2 and TRBJ1-6; D ambiguous. Trimming shortened V by 1 base and J by 8 bases, and 12 bases separated the two germline ends. This CDR3 is built from 15 residues. Germline V lookup: CDR1 SGHAT, CDR2 FQNNGV. CDR3 DNA: TGTGCCAGCAGCTTAGGAGCATCCGTAGATTCACCCCTCCACTTT. Translated: CASSLGASVDSPLHF.

The gene calls are TRBV27 and TRBJ2-7; tentative D call: TRBD1 (7 bases). CDR1 and CDR2 (germline): MNHEY, SMNVEV (reference sequence). V was shortened by 3 bases and J by 3 bases, with 12 bases between the two germline ends. The CDR3 length is 14 residues. The CDR3 DNA reads TGTGCCAGCAGTTTCAGGGGGGCCAGCTACGAGCAGTACTTC. Its protein product is CASSFRGASYEQYF.

This clone was seen only a few times. The chain combines TRBV10-3 with TRBJ2-1, with 8 bases identical to TRBD2. This CDR3 region has 16 residues. Per germline, CDR1 ENHRY and CDR2 SYGVKD. Trimming took 4 bases from V and 1 from J; bases not matched to a gene: 6. Written as DNA, the CDR3 is TGTGCCATCAGTGCCATTAGCGGGGATTCCTACAATGAGCAGTTCTTC. Protein: CAISAISGDSYNEQFF.